The sequence of this TCR beta chain was determined in a study of CD8 T cells in Susac syndrome. Whole-study results and caveats: The authors acknowledged that their TCR sequencing and HLA analysis involved a relatively small number of individuals.

TCR beta sequencing covered blood CD8+ and CD4+ T cells. Relapsing-remitting disease, either stable or active, was present in the treatment-naive patients who were the multiple sclerosis controls. RNA in amounts of about 0.5 to 1 ug was reverse transcribed with random hexamers. A multiplex approach, immunoSEQ multiplex PCR, amplified TCR beta CDR3 across 54 Vbeta and 13 Jbeta. One entry per CDR3 protein, called by TCRdb with MiXCR from the immunoSEQ multiplex PCR reads. The table lists 100,000 to 150,000 distinct CDR3 sequences, roughly 93% of them singletons. Concerning this clonotype: The antigen is unknown.

This CDR3 spans 11 amino acids. Germline loops: CDR1 SQVTM, CDR2 ANQGSEA. Trimming removed 0 bases at V and 9 bases at J, with 7 bases between. V and J are TRBV29-1 and TRBJ2-3; the D is unclear. The clonotype comes from a human donor with multiple sclerosis. The sequenced sample consisted of CD8+ T cells from PBMCs. CDR3 in DNA: TGCAGCGTTGAAGATAGGTACACGCAGTATTTT. Protein product: CSVEDRYTQYF.